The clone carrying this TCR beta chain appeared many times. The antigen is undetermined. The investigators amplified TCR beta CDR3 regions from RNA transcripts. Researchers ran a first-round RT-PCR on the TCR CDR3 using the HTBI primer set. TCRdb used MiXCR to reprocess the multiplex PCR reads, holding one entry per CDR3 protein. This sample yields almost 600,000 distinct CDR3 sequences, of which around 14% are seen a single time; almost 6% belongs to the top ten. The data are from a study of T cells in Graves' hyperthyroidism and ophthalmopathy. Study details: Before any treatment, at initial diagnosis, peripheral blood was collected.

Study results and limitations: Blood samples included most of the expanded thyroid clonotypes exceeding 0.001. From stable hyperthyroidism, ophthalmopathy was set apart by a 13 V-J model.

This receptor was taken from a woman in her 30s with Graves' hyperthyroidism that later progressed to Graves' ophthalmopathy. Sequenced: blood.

CDR3 coding DNA: TGTGCCAGCAGCCTCGGACAGAAACGGAGGACTGAAGCTTTCTTT. It specifies CASSLGQKRRTEAFF. V is TRBV3-1 and J is TRBJ1-1, with a tentative D call TRBD1 (6 bases). Germline CDR1 and CDR2: LGHDT and YNNKEL (reference sequence). Deletions cut 4 bases from V and 5 bases from J, with 17 bases between. This CDR3 spans 15 amino acids.